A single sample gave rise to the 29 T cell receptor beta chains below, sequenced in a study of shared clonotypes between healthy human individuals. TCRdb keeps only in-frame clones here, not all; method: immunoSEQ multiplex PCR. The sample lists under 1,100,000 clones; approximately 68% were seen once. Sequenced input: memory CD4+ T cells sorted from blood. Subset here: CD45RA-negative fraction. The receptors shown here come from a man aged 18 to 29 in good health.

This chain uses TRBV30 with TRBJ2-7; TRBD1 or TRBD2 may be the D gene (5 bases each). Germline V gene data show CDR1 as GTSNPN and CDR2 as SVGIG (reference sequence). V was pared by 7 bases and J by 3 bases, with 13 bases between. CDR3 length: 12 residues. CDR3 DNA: TGTGCCTCCGGGGCGATGTACTACGAGCAGTACTTC. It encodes CASGAMYYEQYF.

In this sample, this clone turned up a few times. The CDR3 sequence: CASSLGMGAAEAFF. The CDR3 region has the DNA TGCGCCAGCAGCTTGGGGATGGGAGCGGCTGAAGCTTTCTTT. J is TRBJ1-1 and V is TRBV5-1; unclear D gene. CDR1 is SGHRS, CDR2 YFSETQ, per germline. The CDR3 runs to 14 residues. Trimming shortened V by 0 bases and J by 6 bases, and 12 bases separated the two germline ends.

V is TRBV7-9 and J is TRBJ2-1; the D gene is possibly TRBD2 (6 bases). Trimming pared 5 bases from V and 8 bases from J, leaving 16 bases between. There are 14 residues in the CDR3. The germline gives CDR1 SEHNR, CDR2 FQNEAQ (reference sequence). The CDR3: CASSRLERTHEQFF. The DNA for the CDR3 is TGTGCCAGCAGCCGACTAGAGAGGACCCATGAGCAGTTCTTC.

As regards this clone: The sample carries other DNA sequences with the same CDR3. CDR3: CAWSPGNYGYTF. The DNA for the CDR3 is TGTGCCTGGAGTCCAGGGAACTATGGCTACACCTTC. J is TRBJ1-2 and V is TRBV30, with D tentatively TRBD1 (5 bases). V lost 2 bases and J lost 2, with 6 bases in between. CDR3 length equals 12 residues. Germline V gene lookup returns CDR1 GTSNPN and CDR2 SVGIG (reference sequence).

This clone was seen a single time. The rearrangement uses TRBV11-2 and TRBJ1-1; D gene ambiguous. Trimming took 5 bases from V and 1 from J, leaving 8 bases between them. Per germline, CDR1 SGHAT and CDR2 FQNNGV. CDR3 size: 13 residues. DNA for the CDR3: TGTGCCAGCAGCCCCACAGCGAACACTGAAGCTTTCTTT. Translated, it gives CASSPTANTEAFF.

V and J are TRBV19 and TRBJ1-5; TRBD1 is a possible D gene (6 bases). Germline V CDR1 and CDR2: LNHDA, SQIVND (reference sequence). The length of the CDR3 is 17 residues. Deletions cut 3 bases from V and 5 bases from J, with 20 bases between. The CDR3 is CASSMDVGGIWDQPQHF. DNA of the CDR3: TGTGCCAGTAGTATGGATGTTGGGGGCATTTGGGATCAGCCCCAGCATTTT.

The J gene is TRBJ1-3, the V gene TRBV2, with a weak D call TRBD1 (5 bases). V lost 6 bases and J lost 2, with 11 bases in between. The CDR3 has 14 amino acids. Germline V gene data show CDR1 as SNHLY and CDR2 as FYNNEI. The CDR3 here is CASRGTAAGNTIYF. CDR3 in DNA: TGTGCCAGCAGGGGGACGGCGGCTGGAAACACCATATATTTT.

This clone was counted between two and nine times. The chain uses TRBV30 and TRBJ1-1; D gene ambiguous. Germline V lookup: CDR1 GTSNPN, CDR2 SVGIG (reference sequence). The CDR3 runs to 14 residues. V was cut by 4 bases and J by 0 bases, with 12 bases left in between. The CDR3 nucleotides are TGTGCCTGGAAGATACTGGGGATGAACACTGAAGCTTTCTTT. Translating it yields CAWKILGMNTEAFF.

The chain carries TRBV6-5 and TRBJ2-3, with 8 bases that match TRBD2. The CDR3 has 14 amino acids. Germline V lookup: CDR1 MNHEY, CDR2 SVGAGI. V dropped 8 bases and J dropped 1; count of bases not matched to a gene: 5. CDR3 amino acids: CASRGGVGTDTQYF. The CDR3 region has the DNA TGTGCCAGCCGGGGGGGGGTTGGCACAGATACGCAGTATTTT.

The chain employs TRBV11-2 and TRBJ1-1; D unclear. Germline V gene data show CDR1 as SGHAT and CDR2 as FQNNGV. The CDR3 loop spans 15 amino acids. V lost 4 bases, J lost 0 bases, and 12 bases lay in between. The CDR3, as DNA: TGTGCCAGCAGCTCTACCCAGGCGCTGAACACTGAAGCTTTCTTT. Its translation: CASSSTQALNTEAFF.

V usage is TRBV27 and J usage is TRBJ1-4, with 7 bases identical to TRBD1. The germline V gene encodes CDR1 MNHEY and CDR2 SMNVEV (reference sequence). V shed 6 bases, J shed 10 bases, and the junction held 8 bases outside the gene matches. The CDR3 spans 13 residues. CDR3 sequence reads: CASRGDSFGKLFF. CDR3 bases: TGTGCCAGCAGGGGGGACAGCTTCGGAAAACTGTTTTTT.

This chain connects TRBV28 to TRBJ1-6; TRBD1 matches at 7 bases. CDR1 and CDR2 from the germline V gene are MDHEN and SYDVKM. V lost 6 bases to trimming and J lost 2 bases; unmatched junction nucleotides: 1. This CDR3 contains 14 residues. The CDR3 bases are TGTGCCAGCAGCGGGACAGCCTATAATTCACCCCTCCACTTT. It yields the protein CASSGTAYNSPLHF.

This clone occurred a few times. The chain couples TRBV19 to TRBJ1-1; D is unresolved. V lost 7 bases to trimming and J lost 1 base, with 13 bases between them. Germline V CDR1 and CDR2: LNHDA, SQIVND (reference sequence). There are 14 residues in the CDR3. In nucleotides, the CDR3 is TGTGCCAGTAAAGAAGGACTTGGGAACACTGAAGCTTTCTTT. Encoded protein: CASKEGLGNTEAFF.

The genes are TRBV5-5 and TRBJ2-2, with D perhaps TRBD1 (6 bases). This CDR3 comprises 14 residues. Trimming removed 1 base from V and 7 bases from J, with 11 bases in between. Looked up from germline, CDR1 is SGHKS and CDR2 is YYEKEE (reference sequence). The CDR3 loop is CASSLSGVGGELFF. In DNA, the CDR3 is TGTGCCAGCAGCTTGTCAGGGGTAGGCGGGGAGCTGTTTTTT.

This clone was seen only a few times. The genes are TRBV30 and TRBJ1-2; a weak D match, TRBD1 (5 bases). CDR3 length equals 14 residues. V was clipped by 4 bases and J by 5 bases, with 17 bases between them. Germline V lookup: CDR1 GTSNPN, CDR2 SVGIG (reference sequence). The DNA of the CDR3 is TGTGCCTGGACCCCACCGCCAGGGAAATATGGCTACACCTTC. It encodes CAWTPPPGKYGYTF.

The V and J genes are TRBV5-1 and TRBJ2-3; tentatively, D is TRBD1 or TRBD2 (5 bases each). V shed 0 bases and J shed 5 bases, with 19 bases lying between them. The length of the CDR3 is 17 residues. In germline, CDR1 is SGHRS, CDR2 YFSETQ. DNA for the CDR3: TGCGCCAGCAGCTTGGCAGCCTTACTCAATGGGGGAGATACGCAGTATTTT. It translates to CASSLAALLNGGDTQYF.

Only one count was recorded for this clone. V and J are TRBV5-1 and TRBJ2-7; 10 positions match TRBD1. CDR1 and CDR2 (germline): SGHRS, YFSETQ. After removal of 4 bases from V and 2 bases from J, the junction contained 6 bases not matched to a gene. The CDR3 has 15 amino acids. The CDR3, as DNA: TGCGCCAGCAGCCCGGGGACAGGGGTAACCTACGAGCAGTACTTC. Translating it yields CASSPGTGVTYEQYF.

The DNA for the CDR3 is TGCGCCAGCAGCCAAGATGTCCTAGCGGGGTCCTCTAGCACAGATACGCAGTATTTT. This sequence encodes CASSQDVLAGSSSTDTQYF. V gene TRBV4-3 combines with J gene TRBJ2-3; 9 bases are a match to TRBD2. Germline CDR1 is LGHNA and CDR2 is YSLEER. The CDR3 sequence is 19 residues long. V trimming: 0 bases; J trimming: 0 bases; junction bases outside the gene matches: 10.

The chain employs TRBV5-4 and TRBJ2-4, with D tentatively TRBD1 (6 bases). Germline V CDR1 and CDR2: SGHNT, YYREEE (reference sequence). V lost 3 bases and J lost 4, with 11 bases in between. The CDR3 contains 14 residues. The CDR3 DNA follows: TGTGCCAGCAGCTCACAGGGCGGGAAAAACATTCAGTACTTC. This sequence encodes CASSSQGGKNIQYF.

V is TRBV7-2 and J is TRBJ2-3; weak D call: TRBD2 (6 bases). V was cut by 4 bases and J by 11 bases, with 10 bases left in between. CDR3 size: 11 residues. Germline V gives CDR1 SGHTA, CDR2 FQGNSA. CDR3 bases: TGTGCCAGCAGCTCGACTAGTCGGCAGTATTTT. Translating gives CASSSTSRQYF. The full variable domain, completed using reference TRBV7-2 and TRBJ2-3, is GAGVSQSPSNKVTEKGKDVELRCDPISGHTALYWYRQSLGQGLEFLIYFQGNSAPDKSGLPSDRFSAERTGGSVSTLTIQRTQQEDSAVYLCASSSTSRQYFGPGTRLTVL.

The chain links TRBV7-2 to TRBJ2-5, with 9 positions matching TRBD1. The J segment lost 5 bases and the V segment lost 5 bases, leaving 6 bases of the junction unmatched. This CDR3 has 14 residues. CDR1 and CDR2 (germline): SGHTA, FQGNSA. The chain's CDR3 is CASSPGTGFETQYF. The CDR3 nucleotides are TGTGCCAGCAGCCCGGGGACAGGGTTTGAGACCCAGTACTTC.

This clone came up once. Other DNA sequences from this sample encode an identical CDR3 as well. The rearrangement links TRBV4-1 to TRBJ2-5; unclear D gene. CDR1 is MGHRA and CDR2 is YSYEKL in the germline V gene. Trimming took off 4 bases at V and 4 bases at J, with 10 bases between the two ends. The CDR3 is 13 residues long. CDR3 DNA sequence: TGCGCCAGCAGCCGGTGGACGGGAGAGACCCAGTACTTC. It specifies CASSRWTGETQYF.

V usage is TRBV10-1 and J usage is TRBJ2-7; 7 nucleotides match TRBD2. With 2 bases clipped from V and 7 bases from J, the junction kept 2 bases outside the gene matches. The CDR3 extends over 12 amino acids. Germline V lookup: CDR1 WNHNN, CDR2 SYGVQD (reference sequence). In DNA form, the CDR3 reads TGCGCCAGCAGTGAGAACGGGGGGGAGCAGTACTTC. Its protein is CASSENGGEQYF.

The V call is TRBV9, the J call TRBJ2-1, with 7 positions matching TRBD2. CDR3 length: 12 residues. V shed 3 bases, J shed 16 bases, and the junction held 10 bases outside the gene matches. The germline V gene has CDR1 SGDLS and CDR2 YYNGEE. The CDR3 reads CASSGVAGLKFF. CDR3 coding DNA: TGTGCCAGCAGCGGGGTAGCGGGTTTGAAATTCTTC.

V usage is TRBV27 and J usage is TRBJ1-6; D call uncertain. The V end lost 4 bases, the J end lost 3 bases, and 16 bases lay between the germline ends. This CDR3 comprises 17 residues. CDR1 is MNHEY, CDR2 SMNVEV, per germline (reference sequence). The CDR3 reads CASSWSGRNSYNSPLHF. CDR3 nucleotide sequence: TGTGCCAGCAGTTGGAGCGGCCGAAATAGCTATAATTCACCCCTCCACTTT.

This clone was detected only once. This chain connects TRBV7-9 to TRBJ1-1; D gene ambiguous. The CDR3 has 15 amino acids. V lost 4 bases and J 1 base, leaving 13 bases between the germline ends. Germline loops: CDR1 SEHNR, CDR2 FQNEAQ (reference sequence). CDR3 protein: CASSSHRTGNTEAFF. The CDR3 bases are TGTGCCAGCAGCTCCCATAGGACGGGGAACACTGAAGCTTTCTTT.

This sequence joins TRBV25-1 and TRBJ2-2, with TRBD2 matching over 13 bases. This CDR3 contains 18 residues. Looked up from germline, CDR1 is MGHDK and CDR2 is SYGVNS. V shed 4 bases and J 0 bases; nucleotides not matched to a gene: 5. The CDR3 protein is CASSATSGRPSNTGELFF. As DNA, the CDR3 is TGTGCCAGCAGTGCGACTAGCGGGAGGCCCTCGAACACCGGGGAGCTGTTTTTT.

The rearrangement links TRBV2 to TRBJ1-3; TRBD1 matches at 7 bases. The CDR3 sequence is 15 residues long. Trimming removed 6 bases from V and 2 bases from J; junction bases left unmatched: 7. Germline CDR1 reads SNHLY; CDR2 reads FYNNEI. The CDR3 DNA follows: TGTGCCAGCAGCCGACAGGGCCAAGCTGGAAACACCATATATTTT. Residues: CASSRQGQAGNTIYF.

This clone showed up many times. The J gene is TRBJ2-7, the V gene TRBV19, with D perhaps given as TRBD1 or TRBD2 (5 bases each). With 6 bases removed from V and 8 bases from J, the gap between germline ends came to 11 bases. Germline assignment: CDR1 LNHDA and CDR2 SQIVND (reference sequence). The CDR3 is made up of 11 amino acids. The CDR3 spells CASRGDVKQYF. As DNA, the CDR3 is TGTGCCAGTAGGGGGGACGTGAAGCAGTACTTC.